One and the same sample provided the 19 T cell receptor beta chains below, sequenced in a study of cytomegalovirus exposure and HLA in healthy donors. PCR amplification relied on 60 Vbeta primers (plus 13 Jbeta primers). The table came from immunoSEQ multiplex PCR; TCRdb's copy has only in-frame clones and leaves some out. The sample holds roughly 130,000 clones; around four fifths are singletons and the top ten take more than 0.9%. Sequenced material: PBMCs. The origin of the receptors is a male donor in good health and CMV-seropositive.

This chain uses TRBV7-9 with TRBJ1-4, with D unresolved. This CDR3 has 16 amino acids. Between the trimmed V and J ends, which lost 4 bases and 8 bases, there was a span of 20 bases. CDR1 and CDR2 from the germline V gene are SEHNR and FQNEAQ (reference sequence). CDR3 loop: CASSSTRTGLNEKLFF. For the CDR3, the DNA is TGTGCCAGCAGCTCAACGAGGACTGGGTTGAACGAAAAACTGTTTTTT.

This clone was detected a few times. V and J are TRBV9 and TRBJ2-1; 10 bases agree with TRBD1. The V segment lost 2 bases and the J segment 5 bases; nucleotides outside the gene matches: 7. The CDR3 has 16 residues. Germline CDR1 reads SGDLS; CDR2 reads YYNGEE. The CDR3 region has the DNA TGTGCCAGCAGCGTTTTTTCGGGACAGGGGAACAATGAGCAGTTCTTC. Its translation is CASSVFSGQGNNEQFF.

The chain has TRBV27 and TRBJ2-5; TRBD2 matches 9 bases. The J call could be wrong; TRBJ2-7 is a better fit for the DNA end. The CDR3 sequence is 14 residues long. CDR1 and CDR2 from the germline V gene are MNHEY and SMNVEV (reference sequence). In DNA, the CDR3 is TGTGCCAGCAGTTTAGCGGGGGGGATTTACGAGCAGTACTTC. It specifies CASSLAGGIYEQYF.

This chain uses TRBV19 with TRBJ1-5; 9 nucleotides line up with TRBD1. This CDR3 region has 15 residues. J was trimmed by 1 base and V by 5 bases; bases with no gene match: 3. Per germline, CDR1 LNHDA and CDR2 SQIVND (reference sequence). The CDR3 sequence: CASSFGQGSNQPQHF. The CDR3 bases are TGTGCCAGTAGTTTCGGACAGGGGAGCAATCAGCCCCAGCATTTT.

V gene TRBV19 combines with J gene TRBJ2-1; D gene unclear. The CDR3 totals 12 residues. V was cut by 5 bases and J by 8 bases, with 10 bases left in between. Germline CDR1 LNHDA, CDR2 SQIVND (reference sequence). For the CDR3, the DNA is TGTGCCAGTAGTTACGAGTTTGATGAGCAGTTCTTC. Protein product: CASSYEFDEQFF.

V is TRBV5-1 and J is TRBJ2-7; 14 bases are a match to TRBD2. The CDR3 consists of 16 residues. The germline gives CDR1 SGHRS, CDR2 YFSETQ. The junction had 2 bases not matched to a gene; V was cut back by 0 bases and J by 3 bases. CDR3 residues: CASSLGTSGRNYEQYF. The CDR3 DNA is TGCGCCAGCAGCTTGGGGACTAGCGGGAGGAACTACGAGCAGTACTTC.

The chain carries TRBV9 and TRBJ2-1, with 12 bases lining up with TRBD2. Germline-derived CDR1 and CDR2 are SGDLS and YYNGEE. After removal of 4 bases from V and 4 bases from J, the junction contained 15 bases not matched to a gene. The CDR3 is made up of 19 amino acids. The CDR3 sequence: CASSPRASGGARFYNEQFF. The CDR3 DNA reads TGTGCCAGCAGCCCCCGGGCTAGCGGGGGGGCGCGGTTTTACAATGAGCAGTTCTTC.

This chain links TRBV11-2 with TRBJ1-6; D perhaps matches TRBD1 (6 bases). The CDR3 has 14 residues. V gave up 6 bases and J gave up 9 bases, with 15 bases separating them. Germline CDR1 SGHAT, CDR2 FQNNGV. In DNA, the CDR3 is TGTGCCAGCAGTCAAACAGGGCCCGGTTCACCCCTCCACTTT. Its translation is CASSQTGPGSPLHF.

The CDR3 loop is CASSQTPWTDGYTF. The CDR3 DNA reads TGTGCCAGCAGCCAGACCCCCTGGACAGATGGCTACACCTTC. V usage is TRBV7-2 and J usage is TRBJ1-2; perhaps TRBD1 as D (6 bases). From germline, CDR1 is SGHTA and CDR2 FQGNSA. The V gene lost 5 bases and the J gene lost 6 bases, with 16 bases spanning the gap. The CDR3 is 14 amino acids.

This clone showed up just once. V gene TRBV6-1 combines with J gene TRBJ2-3; a weak D match, TRBD2 (6 bases). The CDR3 has 14 residues. V was clipped by 4 bases and J by 2 bases, with 10 bases between them. In germline, CDR1 is MNHNS, CDR2 SASEGT. The CDR3 reads CASSGDSDTDTQYF. In DNA form, the CDR3 reads TGTGCCAGCAGTGGGGACTCTGACACAGATACGCAGTATTTT.

This chain links TRBV5-4 with TRBJ2-5; D is perhaps TRBD1 (6 bases). V lost 1 base and J 5 bases, leaving 9 bases between the germline ends. The CDR3 spans 13 residues. Germline CDR1 is SGHNT and CDR2 is YYREEE (reference sequence). Here the CDR3 DNA reads TGTGCCAGCAGCTTGCAAGGGGGTGAGACCCAGTACTTC. Its translation is CASSLQGGETQYF.

The chain joins TRBV29-1 to TRBJ1-3, with a possible D match to TRBD1 (5 bases). From germline, CDR1 is SQVTM and CDR2 ANQGSEA. Trimming stripped 8 bases from V and 2 bases from J, with 16 bases between. There are 14 residues in the CDR3. The CDR3, as DNA: TGCAGCTGCTTGACAGACTTAGCTGGAAACACCATATATTTT. This gives the protein CSCLTDLAGNTIYF.

Points on this clone: One end of the junction varies from germline; a read error may be responsible. This chain joins TRBV7-9 and TRBJ2-5; D possibly corresponds to TRBD1 (6 bases). The CDR3 is made up of 15 amino acids. Germline V CDR1 and CDR2: SEHNR, FQNEAQ (reference sequence). The CDR3 loop is CSSSLRGAREETQYF. For the CDR3, the DNA is TGTTCCAGCAGCCTCAGGGGCGCTAGGGAAGAGACCCAGTACTTC.

The chain combines TRBV5-6 with TRBJ2-7; 10 bases fit TRBD2. V was clipped by 4 bases and J by 3 bases; unmatched bases: 10. This CDR3 contains 16 residues. Germline V gives CDR1 SGHDT, CDR2 YYEEEE. CDR3: CASSPVLAGGGYEQYF. CDR3 in DNA: TGTGCCAGCAGCCCAGTGTTAGCGGGAGGAGGCTACGAGCAGTACTTC.

The chain carries TRBV6-5 and TRBJ2-7, with D unresolved. Germline V gene data show CDR1 as MNHEY and CDR2 as SVGAGI. The CDR3 length is 13 residues. The germline V and J ends were trimmed by 2 bases and 3 bases, with 8 bases remaining between them. The CDR3 region has the DNA TGTGCCAGCAGTTACGGCACCGACTACGAGCAGTACTTC. It encodes CASSYGTDYEQYF.

The chain is built from TRBV19 and TRBJ2-7; D is possibly TRBD2 (5 bases). V lost 6 bases and J lost 7, with 28 bases in between. Germline values: CDR1 LNHDA, CDR2 SQIVND (reference sequence). There are 17 residues in the CDR3. CDR3 amino acids: CASSPTGWPEKVWEQYF. DNA for the CDR3: TGTGCCAGTAGCCCTACGGGGTGGCCGGAGAAGGTTTGGGAGCAGTACTTC.

This chain uses TRBV28 with TRBJ2-1; 13 positions agree with TRBD2. The J segment lost 2 bases and the V segment lost 4 bases, leaving 5 bases of the junction unmatched. The CDR3 is made up of 17 amino acids. Germline V CDR1 and CDR2: MDHEN, SYDVKM. The CDR3 protein is CASSSLAGGFAYNEQFF. For the CDR3, the DNA is TGTGCCAGCAGTTCACTAGCGGGAGGGTTCGCCTACAATGAGCAGTTCTTC.

This clone was observed a single time. The J gene is TRBJ2-7, the V gene TRBV10-2, with no clear D. V was trimmed by 4 bases and J by 1 base, leaving 5 bases between them. This CDR3 has 12 amino acids. CDR1 is WSHSY and CDR2 is SAAADI in the germline V gene. The CDR3 here is CASSGTSYEQYF. DNA for the CDR3: TGCGCCAGCAGTGGAACTTCCTACGAGCAGTACTTC.

This clone showed up just a few times. The V gene is TRBV6-5, the J gene TRBJ2-2, with 7 nucleotides matching TRBD2. The CDR3 sequence is 15 residues long. Looked up from germline, CDR1 is MNHEY and CDR2 is SVGAGI. V was pared by 4 bases and J by 5 bases, with 7 bases of the junction left unmatched. Here the CDR3 reads CASSFGAGFTGELFF. The CDR3 nucleotides read TGTGCCAGCAGTTTTGGAGCGGGGTTTACCGGGGAGCTGTTTTTT.